This TCR beta chain was recovered during a study of Ad26.COV2.S vaccination and SARS-CoV-2 variants. This clone was counted between two and nine times. The V end lost 6 bases, the J end lost 2 bases, and 13 bases lay between the germline ends. Germline V lookup: CDR1 SEHNR, CDR2 FQNEAQ (reference sequence). This CDR3 is built from 14 residues. Clones were read by immunoSEQ multiplex PCR, and TCRdb kept only the in-frame ones, dropping some. The sample holds about 350,000 clones, more than 75% seen once. Treatment of the sample: roughly 18 received Ad26.COV2.S at low or high dose, single or two shots; 5 received placebo; per-sample allocation not given. Specimens were obtained on day 63 following the first vaccine or placebo injection.

The TCR sequence derives from a person between 18 and 60 years old who received the Ad26.COV2.S COVID-19 vaccine or a placebo. The chain carries TRBV7-9 and TRBJ1-1; the D gene is possibly TRBD1 (5 bases). Here the sequenced sample was peripheral blood, taken in a trial of Ad26.COV2.S vaccine versus placebo. CDR3 DNA sequence: TGTGCCAGCAGGGTCGGGACCGACAACACTGAAGCTTTCTTT. Its translation is CASRVGTDNTEAFF.